Below are 22 T cell receptor beta chains sequenced from a single sample in a study of T cells expressing NK-cell markers. TCRdb re-called the 5' RACE reads and shows each CDR3 protein once, DNA omitted. This sample contains some 150,000 distinct CDR3 sequences. Sequencing input: blood T cells: a sorted CD56 or NKG2C T cell subset, CD4+ or CD8+ T cells, or bulk PBMC T cells (not recorded which). All receptors come from a young man in good health.

V gene TRBV10-3 combines with J gene TRBJ1-1; as DNA is missing, the TRBD1 call by TCRdb cannot be tested. Looked up from germline, CDR1 is ENHRY and CDR2 is SYGVKD. This CDR3 is 17 amino acids long. CDR3: CAISELSGGLMNTEAFF.

The chain combines TRBV12-3 or TRBV12-4 with TRBJ2-2; TCRdb picks TRBD1, but there is no DNA to check that call. The CDR3 consists of 15 residues. This CDR3 is CASSPTGPNTGELFF.

The chain links TRBV4-1 to TRBJ2-2. Germline-derived CDR1 and CDR2 are MGHRA and YSYEKL. The CDR3 loop spans 13 amino acids. The chain's CDR3 is CVSSQVSSGELFF.

The rearrangement joins TRBV7-8 to TRBJ1-2; as DNA is missing, the TRBD1 call by TCRdb cannot be tested. The CDR3 spans 13 residues. CDR1 and CDR2 (germline): SGHVS, FQNEAQ. CDR3 residues: CASSPTGGYGYTF.

The chain employs TRBV4-1 and TRBJ1-2. This CDR3 has 15 residues. Germline CDR1 is MGHRA and CDR2 is YSYEKL. CDR3 residues: CASSQDRNPHYGYTF.

The chain joins TRBV27 to TRBJ2-5; TCRdb lists TRBD1, though no DNA is available to test this call. From germline, CDR1 is MNHEY and CDR2 SMNVEV (reference sequence). CDR3 length equals 12 residues. The CDR3 reads CASLGWDGTQYF.

V is TRBV12-3 or TRBV12-4 and J is TRBJ2-3; TCRdb reports TRBD1, a call that lacks DNA to check it against. The CDR3 length is 16 residues. The CDR3 here is CASSQHGTSSTDTQYF.

The chain couples TRBV2 to TRBJ2-3; the D gene TCRdb calls, TRBD2, cannot be checked with no DNA. Germline V CDR1 and CDR2: SNHLY, FYNNEI. The CDR3 consists of 16 residues. CDR3 amino acids: CASSRGTSGTTDTQYF.

The chain couples TRBV7-9 to TRBJ2-3; TCRdb calls TRBD2, which cannot be checked without DNA. Per the germline V gene, CDR1 is SEHNR and CDR2 is FQNEAQ (reference sequence). This CDR3 comprises 15 residues. CDR3 protein: CASSRRGQGTDTQYF.

The chain couples TRBV9 to TRBJ2-1; the TRBD1 assignment by TCRdb is unverifiable without DNA. From germline, CDR1 is SGDLS and CDR2 YYNGEE. This CDR3 is 17 amino acids long. The CDR3 loop reads CASSRGGALPSYNEQFF.

The chain joins TRBV12-3 or TRBV12-4 to TRBJ2-3; the TRBD1 assignment by TCRdb is unverifiable without DNA. The CDR3 runs 14 residues. CDR3 protein: CASSLRDGTDTQYF.

This rearrangement joins TRBV10-3 to TRBJ2-2; TCRdb outputs TRBD2, but without DNA this stays unchecked. Germline CDR1 is ENHRY and CDR2 is SYGVKD. The length of the CDR3 is 13 residues. CDR3: CAIRTSADGELFF.

V and J are TRBV12-3 or TRBV12-4 and TRBJ2-1; the TCRdb call, TRBD2, lacks DNA for checking. There are 16 residues in the CDR3. The CDR3 loop reads CASSLAAVPGRDEQFF.

The V and J genes are TRBV19 and TRBJ2-1; TCRdb reports TRBD1, a call that lacks DNA to check it against. CDR1 and CDR2 (germline): LNHDA, SQIVND (reference sequence). The CDR3 contains 15 residues. The CDR3 loop reads CASSILGQGGNEQFF. The full variable domain, completed using reference TRBV19 and TRBJ2-1, is DGGITQSPKYLFRKEGQNVTLSCEQNLNHDAMYWYRQDPGQGLRLIYYSQIVNDFQKGDIAEGYSVSREKKESFPLTVTSAQKNPTAFYLCASSILGQGGNEQFFGPGTRLTVL.

This chain connects TRBV13 to TRBJ2-2; TCRdb calls TRBD1, which cannot be checked without DNA. CDR1 is PRHDT, CDR2 FYEKMQ, per germline (reference sequence). The CDR3 extends over 13 amino acids. The CDR3 sequence: CAGGTGNTGELFF.

The CDR3 here is CASRVGRFMNTEAFF. The chain links TRBV2 to TRBJ1-1. Per germline, CDR1 SNHLY and CDR2 FYNNEI. This CDR3 spans 15 amino acids.

The chain couples TRBV6-1 to TRBJ2-1; without DNA, the TCRdb call of TRBD1 cannot be checked. CDR1 is MNHNS, CDR2 SASEGT, per germline. The CDR3 extends over 13 amino acids. The CDR3 reads CASSIDRGNEQFF.

This CDR3 reads CASTRGGELFF. The V gene is TRBV5-1, the J gene TRBJ2-2. CDR1 is SGHRS, CDR2 YFSETQ, per germline. The CDR3 runs to 11 residues.

The V gene is TRBV7-2, the J gene TRBJ2-2; TCRdb lists TRBD2, though no DNA is available to test this call. The germline CDR1 and CDR2 sequences are SGHTA and FQGNSA. CDR3 length: 15 amino acids. The CDR3 is CASSLMAIRGGELFF.

The chain couples TRBV10-3 to TRBJ2-1; without DNA, the TCRdb call of TRBD2 cannot be checked. Germline assignment: CDR1 ENHRY and CDR2 SYGVKD. The CDR3 runs to 12 residues. CDR3 amino acids: CAISGGPNEQFF.

The chain joins TRBV12-3 or TRBV12-4 to TRBJ1-2; the TRBD1 assignment by TCRdb is unverifiable without DNA. There are 16 residues in the CDR3. The CDR3: CASSSRAAQANYGYTF.

The genes are TRBV7-8 and TRBJ2-6. The CDR3 has 15 amino acids. Germline values: CDR1 SGHVS, CDR2 FQNEAQ. The CDR3 loop is CASSLEPSGANVLTF.